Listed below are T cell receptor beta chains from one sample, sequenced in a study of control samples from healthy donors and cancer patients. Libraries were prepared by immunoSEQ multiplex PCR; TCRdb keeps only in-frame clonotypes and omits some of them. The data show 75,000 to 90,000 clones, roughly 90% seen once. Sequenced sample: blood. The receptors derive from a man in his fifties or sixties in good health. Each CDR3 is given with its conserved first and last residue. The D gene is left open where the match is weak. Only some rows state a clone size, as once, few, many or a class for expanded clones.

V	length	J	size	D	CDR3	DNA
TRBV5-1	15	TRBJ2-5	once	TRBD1	CASSPDRGPLETQYF	TGCGCCAGCAGCCCCGACAGGGGGCCCTTGGAGACCCAGTACTTC
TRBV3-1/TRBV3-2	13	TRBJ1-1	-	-	CASSPQGGGEAFF	TGTGCCAGCAGCCCGCAGGGAGGTGGTGAAGCTTTCTTT
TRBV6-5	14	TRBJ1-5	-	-	CASNKGGGNQPQHF	TGTGCCAGCAATAAGGGTGGCGGCAATCAGCCCCAGCATTTT
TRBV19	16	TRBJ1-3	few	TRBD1	CASSIGQASSGNTIYF	TGTGCCAGTAGTATTGGACAGGCAAGCTCTGGAAACACCATATATTTT
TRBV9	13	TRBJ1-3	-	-	CASRAQAGNTIYF	TGTGCCAGCAGGGCACAGGCTGGAAACACCATATATTTT
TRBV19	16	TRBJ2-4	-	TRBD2	CASSISGDLAKNIQYF	TGTGCCAGTAGTATTAGCGGGGATTTGGCCAAAAACATTCAGTACTTC
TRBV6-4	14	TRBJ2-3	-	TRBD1	CASSSQGAVDTQYF	TGTGCCAGCAGTTCACAGGGGGCCGTCGATACGCAGTATTTT
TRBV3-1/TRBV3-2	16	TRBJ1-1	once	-	CASSQGRTAMNTEAFF	TGTGCCAGCAGCCAAGGGAGGACAGCGATGAACACTGAAGCTTTCTTT
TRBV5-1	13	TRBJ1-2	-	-	CASSWDAPDGYTF	TGCGCCAGCAGCTGGGACGCGCCTGATGGCTACACCTTC
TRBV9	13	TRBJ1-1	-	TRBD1	CASSQGQGTEAFF	TGTGCCAGCAGCCAGGGACAGGGGACTGAAGCTTTCTTT
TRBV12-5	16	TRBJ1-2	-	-	CASGLAGQGSYYGYTF	TGTGCTAGTGGTTTGGCAGGCCAGGGGAGCTACTATGGCTACACCTTC
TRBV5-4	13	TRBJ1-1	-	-	CASSLVVGTEAFF	TGTGCCAGCAGCTTGGTTGTTGGCACTGAAGCTTTCTTT
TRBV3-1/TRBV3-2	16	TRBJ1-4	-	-	CASSPRTTPYGEKLFF	TGTGCCAGCAGCCCCCGGACCACCCCCTATGGTGAAAAACTGTTTTTT
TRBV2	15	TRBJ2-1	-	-	CASTQTGSNYNEQFF	TGTGCCAGCACTCAAACAGGGTCGAACTACAATGAGCAGTTCTTC
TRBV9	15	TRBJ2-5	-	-	CASSVATTNQETQYF	TGTGCCAGCAGCGTAGCTACTACAAATCAAGAGACCCAGTACTTC
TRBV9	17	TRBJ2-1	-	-	CASSVAGWGRVYNEQFF	TGTGCCAGCAGCGTAGCAGGTTGGGGGCGGGTATACAATGAGCAGTTCTTC
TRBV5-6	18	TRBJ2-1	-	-	CASSTTSGFISSYNEQFF	TGTGCCAGCAGCACCACTTCAGGTTTTATAAGCTCCTACAATGAGCAGTTCTTC
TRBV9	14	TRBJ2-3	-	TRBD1	CASSGDRGTDTQYF	TGTGCCAGCAGCGGTGACAGGGGTACAGATACGCAGTATTTT
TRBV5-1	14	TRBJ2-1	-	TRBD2	CASSLLAGANEQFF	TGCGCCAGCAGCTTGCTAGCGGGGGCCAATGAGCAGTTCTTC
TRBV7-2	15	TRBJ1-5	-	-	CASSLGGLGYQPQHF	TGTGCCAGCAGCTTAGGGGGGCTAGGGTATCAGCCCCAGCATTTT
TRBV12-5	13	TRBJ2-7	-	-	CASGWDGSYEQYF	TGTGCTAGTGGTTGGGACGGCTCCTACGAGCAGTACTTC
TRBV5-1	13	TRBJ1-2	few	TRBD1	CASSWGTGDGYTF	TGCGCCAGCAGCTGGGGGACAGGAGATGGCTACACCTTC
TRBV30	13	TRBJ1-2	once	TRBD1	CAWSLGQADARTF	TGTGCCTGGAGTCTCGGACAGGCCGACGCAAGGACCTTC
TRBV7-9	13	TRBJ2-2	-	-	CASSLEGGTELFF	TGTGCCAGCAGCTTAGAAGGGGGGACAGAGCTGTTTTTT
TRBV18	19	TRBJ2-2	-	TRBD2	CASSLPLAGMPMNTGELFF	TGTGCCAGCTCTCTCCCGCTAGCGGGGATGCCTATGAACACCGGGGAGCTGTTTTTT
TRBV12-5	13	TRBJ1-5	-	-	CASATVGGQPQHF	TGTGCTAGTGCCACTGTGGGGGGTCAGCCCCAGCATTTT
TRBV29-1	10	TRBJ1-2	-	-	CSVATPSYTF	TGCAGCGTTGCTACGCCCAGCTACACCTTC
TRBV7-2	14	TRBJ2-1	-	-	CASSSRAYYNEQFF	TGTGCCAGCAGCTCCAGGGCTTACTACAATGAGCAGTTCTTC
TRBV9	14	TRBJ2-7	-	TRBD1	CASSFGQGAGEQYF	TGTGCCAGCAGCTTCGGACAGGGGGCAGGGGAGCAGTACTTC
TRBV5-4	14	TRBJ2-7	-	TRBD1	CASSRGQGYYEQYF	TGTGCCAGCAGCCGGGGACAGGGGTACTACGAGCAGTACTTC
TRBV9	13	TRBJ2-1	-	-	CASSAVGLNEQFF	TGTGCCAGCAGCGCCGTGGGACTCAATGAGCAGTTCTTC
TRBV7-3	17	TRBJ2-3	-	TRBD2	CASSSSWTSGGADTQYF	TGTGCCAGCAGCTCCTCTTGGACTAGCGGGGGAGCAGATACGCAGTATTTT
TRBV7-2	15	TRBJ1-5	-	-	CASSLVVGADQPQHF	TGTGCCAGCAGCTTAGTAGTGGGGGCAGATCAGCCCCAGCATTTT
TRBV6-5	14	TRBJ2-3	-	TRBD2	CASVQRGPGDTQYF	TGTGCCAGCGTCCAGCGGGGCCCCGGAGATACGCAGTATTTT
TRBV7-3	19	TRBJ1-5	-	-	CASSLIGPAKQWPNQPQHF	TGTGCCAGCAGCTTAATAGGGCCTGCCAAACAGTGGCCCAATCAGCCCCAGCATTTT
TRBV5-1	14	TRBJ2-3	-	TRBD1	CASSQGQEADTQYF	TGCGCCAGCAGCCAGGGACAGGAAGCAGATACGCAGTATTTT
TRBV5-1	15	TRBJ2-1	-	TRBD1	CASSSDRAVDNEQFF	TGCGCCAGCAGCTCGGACAGGGCGGTGGACAATGAGCAGTTCTTC
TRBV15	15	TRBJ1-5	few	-	CATSREGNGNQPQHF	TGTGCCACCAGCAGAGAGGGGAATGGCAATCAGCCCCAGCATTTT
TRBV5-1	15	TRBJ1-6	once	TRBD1	CASSLSNQGDSPLHF	TGCGCCAGCAGCTTGTCGAACCAGGGGGATTCACCCCTCCACTTT
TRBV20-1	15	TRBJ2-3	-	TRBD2	CSASGGLAGKDTQYF	TGCAGTGCTAGTGGGGGACTAGCGGGGAAAGATACGCAGTATTTT
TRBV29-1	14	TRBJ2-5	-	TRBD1	CSAAGPTGRETQYF	TGCAGCGCCGCTGGACCGACAGGGAGAGAGACCCAGTACTTC
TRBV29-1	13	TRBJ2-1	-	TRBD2	CSVDVRGNNEQFF	TGCAGCGTTGATGTGCGGGGGAACAATGAGCAGTTCTTC
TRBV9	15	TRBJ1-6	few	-	CASSVEQPYNSPLHF	TGTGCCAGCAGCGTAGAACAGCCTTATAATTCACCCCTCCACTTT
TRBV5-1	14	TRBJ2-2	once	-	CASSGEKNTGELFF	TGCGCCAGCAGCGGGGAGAAGAACACCGGGGAGCTGTTTTTT
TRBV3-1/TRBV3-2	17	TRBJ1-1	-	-	CASSQVYRRQGNTEAFF	TGTGCCAGCAGCCAAGTTTATAGGCGGCAGGGGAACACTGAAGCTTTCTTT